This record covers a single TCR beta chain. Its target is unknown. The CDR3 consists of 13 residues. Germline lookup yields CDR1 LNHDA and CDR2 SQIVND (reference sequence). The data belong to a study of post-analysis software for immune sequencing data. Whole-study results and caveats: F measure grouped same-batch samples tightly together. When compared against controls, multiple sclerosis patients showed significantly lower normalized Chao1 diversity. TRBV segments more frequent in patients than in controls numbered five and included TRBV5-6, TRBV5-1 and TRBV20-1.

TCR beta libraries were prepared from cDNA with unique molecular identifiers. TCRdb fed the PCR reads into MiXCR, producing one record per CDR3 protein. The sample lists 600,000 to 750,000 distinct CDR3 sequences, over 45% seen once, with around 10% in the top ten. The specimen sequenced was blood. The genes are TRBV19 and TRBJ2-7, with D perhaps TRBD1 (6 bases). The J call may be faulty, since TRBJ2-5 better matches the DNA end. The sequence was obtained from a girl aged 2 to 10 with multiple sclerosis. The CDR3 nucleotides read TGTGCCAGTAAGGGGGACCTGTGGGAGACCCAGTACTTC. This translates into CASKGDLWETQYF.